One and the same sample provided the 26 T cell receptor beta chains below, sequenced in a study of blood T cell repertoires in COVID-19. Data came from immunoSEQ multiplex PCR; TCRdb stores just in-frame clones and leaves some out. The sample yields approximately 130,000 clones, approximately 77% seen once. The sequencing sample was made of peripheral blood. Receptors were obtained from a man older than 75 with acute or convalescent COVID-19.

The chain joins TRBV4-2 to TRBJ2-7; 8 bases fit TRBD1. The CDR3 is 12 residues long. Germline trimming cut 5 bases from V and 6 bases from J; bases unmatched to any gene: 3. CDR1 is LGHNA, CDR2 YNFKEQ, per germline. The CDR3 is CASSDRGGEQYF. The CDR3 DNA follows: TGTGCCAGCAGCGACAGGGGAGGCGAGCAGTACTTC.

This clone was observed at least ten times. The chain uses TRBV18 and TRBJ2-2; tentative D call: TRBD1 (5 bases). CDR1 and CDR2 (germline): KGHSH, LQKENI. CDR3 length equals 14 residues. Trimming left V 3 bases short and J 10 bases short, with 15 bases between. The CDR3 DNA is TGTGCCAGCTCACCTCGGGCAGGGCAAGAGGAGCTGTTTTTT. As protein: CASSPRAGQEELFF.

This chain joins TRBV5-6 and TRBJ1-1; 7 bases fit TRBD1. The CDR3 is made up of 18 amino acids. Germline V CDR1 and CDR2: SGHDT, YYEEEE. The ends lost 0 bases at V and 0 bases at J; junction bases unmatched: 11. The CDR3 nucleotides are TGTGCCAGCAGCTTGGTCGCGGAGAGGGGGCTAATGAACACTGAAGCTTTCTTT. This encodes CASSLVAERGLMNTEAFF.

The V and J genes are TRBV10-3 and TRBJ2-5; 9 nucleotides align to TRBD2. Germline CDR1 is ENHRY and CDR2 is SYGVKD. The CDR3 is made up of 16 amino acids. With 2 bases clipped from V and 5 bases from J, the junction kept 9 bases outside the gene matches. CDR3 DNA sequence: TGTGCCATCAGTGAGAGGGGCGGGGGGGCCGATGAGACCCAGTACTTC. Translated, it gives CAISERGGGADETQYF.

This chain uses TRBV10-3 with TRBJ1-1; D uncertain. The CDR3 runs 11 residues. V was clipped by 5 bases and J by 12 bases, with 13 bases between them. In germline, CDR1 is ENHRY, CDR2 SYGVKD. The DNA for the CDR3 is TGTGCCATCAGTAAGGACTCTCTAACTTTCTTT. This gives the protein CAISKDSLTFF.

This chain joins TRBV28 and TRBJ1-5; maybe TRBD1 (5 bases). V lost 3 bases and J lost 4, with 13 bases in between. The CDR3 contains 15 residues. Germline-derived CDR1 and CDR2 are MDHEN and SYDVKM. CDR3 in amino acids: CASSFQVKGNQPQHF. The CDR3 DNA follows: TGTGCCAGCAGTTTCCAGGTCAAGGGGAATCAGCCCCAGCATTTT.

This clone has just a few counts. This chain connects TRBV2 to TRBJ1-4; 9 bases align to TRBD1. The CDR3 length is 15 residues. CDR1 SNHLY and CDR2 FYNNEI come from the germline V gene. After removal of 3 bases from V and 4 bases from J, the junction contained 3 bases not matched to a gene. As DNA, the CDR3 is TGTGCCAGCAGTGAGGGGGACAGGGATAATGAAAAACTGTTTTTT. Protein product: CASSEGDRDNEKLFF.

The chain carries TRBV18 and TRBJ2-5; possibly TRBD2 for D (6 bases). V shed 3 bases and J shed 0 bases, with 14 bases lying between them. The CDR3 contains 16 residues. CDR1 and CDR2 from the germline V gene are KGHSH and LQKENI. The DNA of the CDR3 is TGTGCCAGCTCACCTGGGATCGGGGGAGACCAAGAGACCCAGTACTTC. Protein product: CASSPGIGGDQETQYF.

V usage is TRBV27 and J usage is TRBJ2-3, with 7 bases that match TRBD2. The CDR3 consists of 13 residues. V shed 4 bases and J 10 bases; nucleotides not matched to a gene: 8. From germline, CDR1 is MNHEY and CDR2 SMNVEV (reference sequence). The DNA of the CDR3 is TGTGCCAGCAGTTCAGGCGGACTAGTTTCGCAGTATTTT. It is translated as CASSSGGLVSQYF.

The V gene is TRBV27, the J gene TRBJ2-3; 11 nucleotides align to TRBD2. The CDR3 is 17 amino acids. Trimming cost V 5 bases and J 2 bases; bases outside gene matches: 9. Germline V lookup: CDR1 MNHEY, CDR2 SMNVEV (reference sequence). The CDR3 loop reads CASSRLAGGQPTDTQYF. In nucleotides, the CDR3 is TGTGCCAGCAGTAGGCTAGCGGGGGGCCAACCCACAGATACGCAGTATTTT.

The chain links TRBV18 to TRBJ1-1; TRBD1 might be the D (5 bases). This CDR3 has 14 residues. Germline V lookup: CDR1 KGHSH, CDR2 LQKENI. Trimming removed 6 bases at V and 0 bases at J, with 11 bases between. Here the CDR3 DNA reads TGTGCCAGCTCTGAAGACAGACTGAACACTGAAGCTTTCTTT. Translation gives CASSEDRLNTEAFF.

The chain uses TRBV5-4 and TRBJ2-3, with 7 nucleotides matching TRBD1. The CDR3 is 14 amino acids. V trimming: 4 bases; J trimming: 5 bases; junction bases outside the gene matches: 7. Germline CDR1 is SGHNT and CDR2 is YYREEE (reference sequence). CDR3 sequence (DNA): TGTGCCAGCAGCAGTGACAGGGATGGAGATACGCAGTATTTT. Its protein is CASSSDRDGDTQYF.

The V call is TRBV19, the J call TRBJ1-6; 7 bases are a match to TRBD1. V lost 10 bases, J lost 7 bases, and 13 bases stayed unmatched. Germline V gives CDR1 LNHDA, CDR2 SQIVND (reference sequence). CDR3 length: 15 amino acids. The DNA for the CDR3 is TGTGCCACAAAACAGGGGTACATAGACAATTCACCCCTCCACTTT. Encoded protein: CATKQGYIDNSPLHF.

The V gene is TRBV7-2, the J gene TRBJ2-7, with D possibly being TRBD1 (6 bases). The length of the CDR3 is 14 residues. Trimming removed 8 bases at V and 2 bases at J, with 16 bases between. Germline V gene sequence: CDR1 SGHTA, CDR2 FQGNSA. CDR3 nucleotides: TGTGCCAGCCAGCTGGGGCAGGGGCCCTACGAGCAGTACTTC. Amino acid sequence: CASQLGQGPYEQYF.

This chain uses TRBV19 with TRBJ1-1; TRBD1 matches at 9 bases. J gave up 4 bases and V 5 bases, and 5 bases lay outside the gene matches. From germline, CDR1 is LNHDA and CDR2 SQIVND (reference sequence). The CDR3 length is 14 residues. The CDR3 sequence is CASSGTGRVTEAFF. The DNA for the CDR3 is TGTGCCAGTAGTGGGACAGGGAGGGTCACTGAAGCTTTCTTT. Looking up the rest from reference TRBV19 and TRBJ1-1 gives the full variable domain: DGGITQSPKYLFRKEGQNVTLSCEQNLNHDAMYWYRQDPGQGLRLIYYSQIVNDFQKGDIAEGYSVSREKKESFPLTVTSAQKNPTAFYLCASSGTGRVTEAFFGQGTRLTVV.

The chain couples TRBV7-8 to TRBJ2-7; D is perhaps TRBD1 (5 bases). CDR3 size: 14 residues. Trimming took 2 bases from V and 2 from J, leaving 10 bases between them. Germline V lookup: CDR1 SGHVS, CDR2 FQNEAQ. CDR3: CASSLNRLTYEQYF. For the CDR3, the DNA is TGTGCCAGCAGCTTAAACAGGCTCACCTACGAGCAGTACTTC.

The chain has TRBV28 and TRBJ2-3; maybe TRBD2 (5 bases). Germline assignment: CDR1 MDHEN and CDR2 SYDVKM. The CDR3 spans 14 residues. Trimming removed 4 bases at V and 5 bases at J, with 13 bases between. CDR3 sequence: CASSSTTAGDTQYF. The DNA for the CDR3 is TGTGCCAGCAGTTCCACCACCGCGGGAGATACGCAGTATTTT.

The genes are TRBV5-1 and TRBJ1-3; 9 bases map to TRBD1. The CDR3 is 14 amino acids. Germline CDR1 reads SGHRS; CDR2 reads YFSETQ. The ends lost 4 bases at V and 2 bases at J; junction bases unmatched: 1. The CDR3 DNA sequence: TGCGCCAGCAGCAGACAGGGGGCTGGAAACACCATATATTTT. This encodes CASSRQGAGNTIYF.

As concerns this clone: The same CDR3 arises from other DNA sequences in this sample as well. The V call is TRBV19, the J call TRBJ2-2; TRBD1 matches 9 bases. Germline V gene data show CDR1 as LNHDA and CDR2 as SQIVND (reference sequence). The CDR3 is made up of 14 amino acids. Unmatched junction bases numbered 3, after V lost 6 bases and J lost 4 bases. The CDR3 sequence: CASRRDRVTGELFF. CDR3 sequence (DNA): TGTGCCAGTAGACGGGACAGGGTCACCGGGGAGCTGTTTTTT.

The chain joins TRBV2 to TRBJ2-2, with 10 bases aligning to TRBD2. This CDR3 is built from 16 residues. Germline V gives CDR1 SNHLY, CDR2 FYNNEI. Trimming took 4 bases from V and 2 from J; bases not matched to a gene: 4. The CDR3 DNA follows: TGTGCCAGCAGTGGAGCGGGGGGGTTAAACACCGGGGAGCTGTTTTTT. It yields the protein CASSGAGGLNTGELFF.

The CDR3 nucleotides read TGTGCCAGCAGTGAAATGGCATCGTCCAATTCACCCCTCCACTTT. Translation: CASSEMASSNSPLHF. V and J are TRBV6-1 and TRBJ1-6; D gene ambiguous. The CDR3 sequence is 15 residues long. V lost 2 bases to trimming and J lost 7 bases, with 12 bases between them. The germline gives CDR1 MNHNS, CDR2 SASEGT.

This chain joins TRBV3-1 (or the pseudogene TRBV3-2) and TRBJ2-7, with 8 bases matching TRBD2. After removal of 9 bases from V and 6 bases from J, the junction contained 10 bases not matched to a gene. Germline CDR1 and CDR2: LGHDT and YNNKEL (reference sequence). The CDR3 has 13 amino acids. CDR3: CASGPWTSFEQYF. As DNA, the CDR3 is TGTGCCAGTGGCCCCTGGACTAGCTTCGAGCAGTACTTC.

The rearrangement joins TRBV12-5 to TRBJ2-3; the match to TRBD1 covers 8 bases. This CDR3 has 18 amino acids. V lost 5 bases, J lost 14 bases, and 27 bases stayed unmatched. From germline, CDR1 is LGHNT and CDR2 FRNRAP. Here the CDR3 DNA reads TGTGCTAGTGGTCCCCGCCTCGGACAGGGAGTCGGAGAAATTCGGAGGTATTTT. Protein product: CASGPRLGQGVGEIRRYF.

CDR3 bases: TGCAGCGCTAAACTTCGGGGGGCCTGCGGGGCCAACGTCCTGACTTTC. Amino acid sequence: CSAKLRGACGANVLTF. The chain carries TRBV29-1 and TRBJ2-6; maybe TRBD2 (7 bases). CDR3 length: 16 amino acids. Per the germline V gene, CDR1 is SQVTM and CDR2 is ANQGSEA. Trimming shortened V by 7 bases and J by 4 bases, and 20 bases separated the two germline ends. The complete variable domain, with remaining parts taken from reference TRBV29-1 and TRBJ2-6, reads SAVISQKPSRDICQRGTSLTIQCQVDSQVTMMFWYRQQPGQSLTLIATANQGSEATYESGFVIDKFPISRPNLTFSTLTVSNMSPEDSSIYLCSAKLRGACGANVLTFGAGSRLTVL.

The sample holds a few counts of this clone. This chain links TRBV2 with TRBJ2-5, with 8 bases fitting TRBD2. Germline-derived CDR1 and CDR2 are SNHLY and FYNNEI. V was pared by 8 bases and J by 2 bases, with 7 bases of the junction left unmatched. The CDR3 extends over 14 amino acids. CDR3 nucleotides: TGTGCCAGCCAGGTCGGGGGGGGACAAGAGACCCAGTACTTC. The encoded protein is CASQVGGGQETQYF.

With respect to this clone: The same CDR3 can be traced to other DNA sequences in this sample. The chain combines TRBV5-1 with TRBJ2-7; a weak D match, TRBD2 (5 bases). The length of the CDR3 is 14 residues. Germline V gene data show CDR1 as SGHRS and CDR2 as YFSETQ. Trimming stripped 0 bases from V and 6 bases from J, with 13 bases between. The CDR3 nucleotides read TGCGCCAGCAGCTTGGGACAACCCCGGGGCGAGCAGTACTTC. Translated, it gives CASSLGQPRGEQYF.